Following are 23 T cell receptor beta chains from one sample sequenced in a study of blood T cell repertoires in COVID-19. Profiling relied on immunoSEQ multiplex PCR, and the TCRdb table lists in-frame clones only, not all of them. Here the sample spans more than 400,000 clones, 80% to 95% being singletons. The source material was PBMCs or T cells enriched from blood (not recorded which). Receptors were obtained from a man aged 18 to 35 who had recovered from COVID-19.

V and J are TRBV2 and TRBJ1-5; D might be TRBD1 (5 bases). Trimming took 8 bases from V and 4 from J, leaving 15 bases between them. The CDR3 has 14 residues. Germline V CDR1 and CDR2: SNHLY, FYNNEI. The DNA for the CDR3 is TGTGCCAGCGGCACAGGCAAAACAAATCAGCCCCAGCATTTT. Translating gives CASGTGKTNQPQHF. The entire variable domain, with the rest obtained from reference TRBV2 and TRBJ1-5, is as follows: EPEVTQTPSHQVTQMGQEVILRCVPISNHLYFYWYRQILGQKVEFLVSFYNNEISEKSEIFDDQFSVERPDGSNFTLKIRSTKLEDSAMYFCASGTGKTNQPQHFGDGTRLSIL.

The chain carries TRBV9 and TRBJ2-1; possibly TRBD2 for D (6 bases). The CDR3 sequence is 15 residues long. Trimming shortened V by 1 base and J by 1 base, and 9 bases separated the two germline ends. The germline CDR1 and CDR2 sequences are SGDLS and YYNGEE. The CDR3 bases are TGTGCCAGCAGCGTACTCCGGGAGTCCTACAATGAGCAGTTCTTC. This codes for CASSVLRESYNEQFF.

The chain joins TRBV9 to TRBJ1-2; 7 bases agree with TRBD1. The CDR3 spans 13 residues. Germline CDR1 is SGDLS and CDR2 is YYNGEE. V shed 3 bases, J shed 7 bases, and the junction held 6 bases outside the gene matches. DNA for the CDR3: TGTGCCAGCAGCGCCCGGCAGGGGGGTGGCTACACCTTC. As protein: CASSARQGGGYTF.

The genes are TRBV18 and TRBJ2-7; 8 nucleotides line up with TRBD2. Germline V gives CDR1 KGHSH, CDR2 LQKENI. The CDR3 covers 14 residues. V shed 3 bases, J shed 3 bases, and the junction held 4 bases outside the gene matches. The CDR3 spells CASSPGLAVYEQYF. In nucleotides, the CDR3 is TGTGCCAGCTCACCCGGACTAGCTGTCTACGAGCAGTACTTC.

V and J are TRBV19 and TRBJ2-5; 8 nucleotides agree with TRBD1. CDR1 and CDR2 from the germline V gene are LNHDA and SQIVND (reference sequence). V was clipped by 5 bases and J by 5 bases; unmatched bases: 10. This CDR3 has 15 amino acids. The CDR3 here is CASSSQRTGRETQYF. In DNA, the CDR3 is TGTGCCAGTAGTTCCCAACGGACAGGGCGGGAGACCCAGTACTTC.

The V call is TRBV15, the J call TRBJ1-2; TRBD1 is a possible D gene (6 bases). In germline, CDR1 is LNHNV, CDR2 YYDKDF (reference sequence). V lost 0 bases, J lost 0 bases, and 11 bases lay in between. CDR3 length: 16 amino acids. This chain's CDR3 is CATSREGQLANYGYTF. CDR3 coding DNA: TGTGCCACCAGCAGAGAAGGACAGTTAGCTAACTATGGCTACACCTTC.

The V and J genes are TRBV7-2 and TRBJ2-7; 10 bases are a match to TRBD2. The germline CDR1 and CDR2 sequences are SGHTA and FQGNSA. Trimming removed 1 base from V and 3 bases from J; junction bases left unmatched: 3. This CDR3 is 15 amino acids long. CDR3 loop: CASSLEAGGGYEQYF. Here the CDR3 DNA reads TGTGCCAGCAGCTTAGAAGCGGGAGGGGGCTACGAGCAGTACTTC.

V and J are TRBV28 and TRBJ1-1; D not resolved. V was cut by 2 bases and J by 4 bases, with 11 bases left in between. This CDR3 region has 14 residues. From germline, CDR1 is MDHEN and CDR2 SYDVKM. The CDR3 DNA is TGTGCCAGCAGTTTAGTATCAGTCAGCACTGAAGCTTTCTTT. This encodes CASSLVSVSTEAFF.

Note on this clone: A junction boundary mismatches the germline segment, possibly from a read error. The V gene is TRBV3-1 (or the pseudogene TRBV3-2), the J gene TRBJ2-3, with a weak D call TRBD2 (6 bases). The germline gives CDR1 LGHDT, CDR2 YNNKEL (reference sequence). The length of the CDR3 is 15 residues. In DNA form, the CDR3 reads TGTGCCAGCAGCCAGCTGGGGCCCTCGGGAGATACGCAGTGTTTT. Translating gives CASSQLGPSGDTQCF.

The chain couples TRBV19 to TRBJ1-2, with 11 bases fitting TRBD1. Losses at the gene ends were 9 bases for V and 1 base for J; bases not matched to a gene: 4. This CDR3 has 14 amino acids. Per the germline V gene, CDR1 is LNHDA and CDR2 is SQIVND (reference sequence). The CDR3 bases are TGTGCCAGCACCGGGACAGGGGGTAACTATGGCTACACCTTC. Translation: CASTGTGGNYGYTF.

The rearrangement links TRBV19 to TRBJ2-2, with 8 bases matching TRBD2. Germline V gives CDR1 LNHDA, CDR2 SQIVND (reference sequence). Trimming at V came to 5 bases and at J to 3 bases, leaving 8 bases not matched to a gene. The CDR3 extends over 16 amino acids. In nucleotides, the CDR3 is TGTGCCAGTAGTGATACGGGGGGGCGGTACACCGGGGAGCTGTTTTTT. This encodes CASSDTGGRYTGELFF.

The chain has TRBV7-2 and TRBJ1-5; TRBD1 agrees at 9 bases. The germline V gene has CDR1 SGHTA and CDR2 FQGNSA. V trimming: 5 bases; J trimming: 5 bases; junction bases outside the gene matches: 7. This CDR3 contains 15 residues. The CDR3 protein is CASSAGTGTYQPQHF. The CDR3 DNA follows: TGTGCCAGCAGCGCGGGGACAGGGACTTATCAGCCCCAGCATTTT.

This clone was observed a few times. This chain links TRBV11-2 with TRBJ1-2; 7 bases are a match to TRBD1. The CDR3 contains 14 residues. CDR1 is SGHAT and CDR2 is FQNNGV in the germline V gene. V dropped 3 bases and J dropped 0; count of bases not matched to a gene: 1. CDR3 nucleotide sequence: TGTGCCAGCAGCTTGAGGGGGCCTAACTATGGCTACACCTTC. It codes for CASSLRGPNYGYTF.

This chain connects TRBV10-2 to TRBJ1-2, with D maybe TRBD1 (6 bases). This CDR3 is built from 17 residues. Germline values: CDR1 WSHSY, CDR2 SAAADI. V was trimmed by 3 bases and J by 4 bases, leaving 21 bases between them. The CDR3: CASSDRDIPGGGYGYTF. The CDR3 DNA reads as TGCGCCAGCAGTGATCGGGACATCCCCGGTGGGGGCTATGGCTACACCTTC.

The chain links TRBV5-4 to TRBJ1-1, with 10 bases that match TRBD1. Looked up from germline, CDR1 is SGHNT and CDR2 is YYREEE (reference sequence). The CDR3 is made up of 14 amino acids. V lost 5 bases, J lost 8 bases, and 9 bases stayed unmatched. In DNA form, the CDR3 reads TGTGCCAGCAGACTGACAGGGGGCAGAAGAGAAGCTTTCTTT. Residues: CASRLTGGRREAFF.

The chain uses TRBV19 and TRBJ1-6; D is possibly TRBD1 (5 bases). Looked up from germline, CDR1 is LNHDA and CDR2 is SQIVND (reference sequence). CDR3 length: 13 amino acids. V was clipped by 8 bases and J by 8 bases, with 13 bases between them. The CDR3 DNA sequence: TGTGCCAGTCGCCGGGGCGGGGATTCACCCCTCCACTTT. Amino acid sequence: CASRRGGDSPLHF.

The chain is built from TRBV4-1 and TRBJ2-2, with 12 bases fitting TRBD2. The CDR3 contains 18 residues. Per the germline V gene, CDR1 is MGHRA and CDR2 is YSYEKL. V shed 0 bases, J shed 1 base, and the junction held 3 bases outside the gene matches. CDR3 sequence: CASSQELAGGGNTGELFF. CDR3 DNA: TGCGCCAGCAGCCAAGAACTAGCGGGGGGCGGGAACACCGGGGAGCTGTTTTTT.

V usage is TRBV24-1 and J usage is TRBJ1-1; a possible D gene is TRBD1 (6 bases). The CDR3 has 15 residues. CDR1 is KGHDR and CDR2 is SFDVKD in the germline V gene. Trimming removed 5 bases from V and 1 base from J, with 13 bases in between. The CDR3 DNA sequence: TGTGCCACCAGTGGGAAACAGGGCCGGAACACTGAAGCTTTCTTT. It is translated as CATSGKQGRNTEAFF.

The rearrangement links TRBV10-3 to TRBJ2-2; weak D call: TRBD1 (6 bases). Germline V gene lookup returns CDR1 ENHRY and CDR2 SYGVKD. V dropped 6 bases and J dropped 0 bases, with 8 bases sitting between them. The CDR3 runs to 14 residues. The CDR3 bases are TGTGCCATCAGCGGGACAACGAACACCGGGGAGCTGTTTTTT. As protein: CAISGTTNTGELFF.

J is TRBJ2-3 and V is TRBV7-3; maybe TRBD1 (6 bases). Germline-derived CDR1 and CDR2 are SGHTA and FQGTGA. This CDR3 contains 14 residues. Trimming stripped 4 bases from V and 6 bases from J, with 14 bases between. The CDR3 DNA reads as TGTGCCAGCAGCTATGACAGGCCTGGGGATACGCAGTATTTT. This sequence encodes CASSYDRPGDTQYF.

With regard to this clone: Distinct nucleotide sequences in the sample also encode this CDR3. J is TRBJ1-1 and V is TRBV3-1 (or the pseudogene TRBV3-2); no clear D. This CDR3 is 13 amino acids long. Deletions cut 4 bases from V and 1 base from J, with 7 bases between. Germline CDR1 and CDR2: LGHDT and YNNKEL (reference sequence). CDR3 region: CASSPGRNTEAFF. For the CDR3, the DNA is TGTGCCAGCAGCCCGGGTCGGAACACTGAAGCTTTCTTT.

This chain uses TRBV10-2 with TRBJ2-5; a possible D gene is TRBD2 (5 bases). The CDR3 is 12 amino acids. With 3 bases removed from V and 4 bases from J, the gap between germline ends came to 6 bases. From germline, CDR1 is WSHSY and CDR2 SAAADI. In DNA, the CDR3 is TGCGCCAGCAGTGAAGGAGGAGAGACCCAGTACTTC. Its translation is CASSEGGETQYF.

The J gene is TRBJ2-7, the V gene TRBV3-1 (or the pseudogene TRBV3-2); the match to TRBD2 covers 8 bases. Germline trimming cut 5 bases from V and 4 bases from J; bases unmatched to any gene: 10. Per germline, CDR1 LGHDT and CDR2 YNNKEL (reference sequence). This CDR3 has 15 amino acids. CDR3 residues: CASSGFSGTTYEQYF. CDR3 nucleotide sequence: TGTGCCAGCAGCGGTTTTAGCGGGACTACATACGAGCAGTACTTC.